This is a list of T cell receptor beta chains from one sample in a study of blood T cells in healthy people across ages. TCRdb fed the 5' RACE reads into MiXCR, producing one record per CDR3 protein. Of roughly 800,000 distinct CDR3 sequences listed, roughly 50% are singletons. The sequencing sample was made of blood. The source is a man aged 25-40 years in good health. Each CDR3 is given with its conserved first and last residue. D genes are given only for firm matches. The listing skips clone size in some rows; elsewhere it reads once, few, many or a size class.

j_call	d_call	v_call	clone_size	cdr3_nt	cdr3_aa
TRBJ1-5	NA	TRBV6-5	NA	TGTGCCAGCAGTTACTCGTGGGGTGGCAATCAGCCCCAGCATTTT	CASSYSWGGNQPQHF
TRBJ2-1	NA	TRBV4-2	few	TGTGCCAGCAGCCAAGGGGCTATAACGCATTCCTACAATGAGCAGTTCTTC	CASSQGAITHSYNEQFF
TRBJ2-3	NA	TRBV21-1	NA	TGTGCCAGCAGCAAAGTAGTCGGGGGCCGTAAGACGATTCAAACAGATACGCAGTATTTT	CASSKVVGGRKTIQTDTQYF
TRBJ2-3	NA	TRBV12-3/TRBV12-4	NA	TGTGCCAGCAGTTTACAGGAGATAGGGAAGTATTTT	CASSLQEIGKYF
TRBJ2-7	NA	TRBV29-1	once	TGCAGCGTCTCCGGGGACACCAATGAGCAGTACTTC	CSVSGDTNEQYF
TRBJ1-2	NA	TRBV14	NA	TGTGCCAGCAGCCAAGATTCCAGGGCCGGCTATGGCTACACCTTC	CASSQDSRAGYGYTF
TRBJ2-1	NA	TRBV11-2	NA	TGTGCCAGCAGCCCAGATGCGGGGGCCGGGGTCAATGAGCAGTTCTTC	CASSPDAGAGVNEQFF
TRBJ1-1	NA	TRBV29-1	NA	TGCAGCGTTGAAATTATATTGGGGCCGGACACTGAAGCTTTCTTT	CSVEIILGPDTEAFF
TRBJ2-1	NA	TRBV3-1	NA	TGTGCCAGCAGCCAAGATGACCCTAGCGTCGGTCCCTACAATGAGCAGTTCTTC	CASSQDDPSVGPYNEQFF
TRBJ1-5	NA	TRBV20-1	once	TGCAGTGCTAGAGAACCCCTTTGGCTTAATCAGCCCCAGCATTTT	CSAREPLWLNQPQHF
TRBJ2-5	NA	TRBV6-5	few	TGTGCCAGCAGGTCTTCGTACAGTACCCAAGAGACCCAGTACTTC	CASRSSYSTQETQYF
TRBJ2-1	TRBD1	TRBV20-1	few	TGCAGTGCCTTTCCGGGACAGGGTAATAATGAGCAGTTCTTC	CSAFPGQGNNEQFF
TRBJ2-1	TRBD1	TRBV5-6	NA	TGTGCCAGCAGCGTGGGTCGGGACAGGGGAATCGATGAGCAGTTCTTC	CASSVGRDRGIDEQFF
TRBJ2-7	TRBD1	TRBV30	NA	TGTGCCTGGGGCCCCGGGACAGGGAACTACGAGCAGTACTTC	CAWGPGTGNYEQYF
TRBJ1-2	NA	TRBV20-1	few	TGCAGTGCTAGAGTGGGGCGGGCGGACTATGGCTACACCTTC	CSARVGRADYGYTF
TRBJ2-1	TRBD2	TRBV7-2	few	TGTGCCAGCAGCGTCCCCACGGGAGGGCCGAACAATGAGCAGTTCTTC	CASSVPTGGPNNEQFF
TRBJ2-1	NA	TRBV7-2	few	TGTGCCAGCAGCTTAAGTGTTGGGACTGAGAATGAGCAGTTCTTC	CASSLSVGTENEQFF
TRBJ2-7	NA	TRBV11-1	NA	TGTGCCAGCAGCTTCCTAATTCGGTCCGAGCAGTACTTC	CASSFLIRSEQYF
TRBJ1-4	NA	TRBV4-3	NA	TGCGCCAGCAGCCAAGAAAGGCGTAATGATGAAAAACTGTTTTTT	CASSQERRNDEKLFF
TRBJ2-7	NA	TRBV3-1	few	TGTGCCAGCAGCATGGGGCTCGGACCCTACGAGCAGTACTTC	CASSMGLGPYEQYF
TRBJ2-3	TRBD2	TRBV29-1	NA	TGCAGCGTCAGGACTAGCGGGGTTGGCACAGATACGCAGTATTTT	CSVRTSGVGTDTQYF
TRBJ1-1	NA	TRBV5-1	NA	TGCGCCAGCAGCTTGGATCTGGGGAGCATGAACACTGAAGCTTTCTTT	CASSLDLGSMNTEAFF
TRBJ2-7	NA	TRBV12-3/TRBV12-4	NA	TGTGCCAGCAGTCGCAGACGGTCCACCTCCTACGAGCAGTACTTC	CASSRRRSTSYEQYF
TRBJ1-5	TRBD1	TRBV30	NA	TGTGCCTGGGGGACAGGGGGACCCGACCAGCCCCAGCATTTT	CAWGTGGPDQPQHF
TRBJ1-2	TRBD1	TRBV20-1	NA	TGCAGTGCTAGAACGTCACAGGGGGATAACTATGGCTACACCTTC	CSARTSQGDNYGYTF
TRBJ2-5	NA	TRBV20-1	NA	TGCAGTACATACCAGCCCAGCGGACCACAAGAGACCCAGCACTTC	CSTYQPSGPQETQHF
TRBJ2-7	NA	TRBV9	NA	TGTGCCAGCAGCCCATCGCGACAGCCCTACGAGCAGTACTTC	CASSPSRQPYEQYF
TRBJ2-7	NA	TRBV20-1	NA	TGCAGTGCTAGAGAGAACCTATACGAGCAGTACTTC	CSARENLYEQYF
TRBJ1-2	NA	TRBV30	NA	TGTGCCTGGAGTGCCGATAACTATGGCTACACCTTC	CAWSADNYGYTF
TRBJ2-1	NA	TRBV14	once	TGTGCCAGCAGCCGACTAGGCGGAGCCTACAATGAGCAGTTCTTC	CASSRLGGAYNEQFF
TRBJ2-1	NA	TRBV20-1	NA	TGCAGTGCTAGTAGTGTGGCTAAGGACGAGCAGTTCTTC	CSASSVAKDEQFF
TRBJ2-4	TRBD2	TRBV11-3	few	TGTGCCAGCAGCACATCTAGCGGGGGAGGACTACTAGCCAAAAACATTCAGTACTTC	CASSTSSGGGLLAKNIQYF
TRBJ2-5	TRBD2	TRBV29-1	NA	TGCAGCGTTGAACTAGCGGGGGCGGTCCAAGAGACCCAGTACTTC	CSVELAGAVQETQYF
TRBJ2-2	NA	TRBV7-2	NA	TGTGCCAGCAGCTTAGGGGGCAGTTACACCGGGGAGCTGTTTTTT	CASSLGGSYTGELFF
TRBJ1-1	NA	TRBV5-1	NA	TGCGCCAGCAGGATTAGGGCGAACACTGAAGCTTTCTTT	CASRIRANTEAFF
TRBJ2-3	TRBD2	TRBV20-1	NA	TGCAGTGCTAGAGCCCCGCGGACTAGCTATACCACAGATACGCAGTATTTT	CSARAPRTSYTTDTQYF
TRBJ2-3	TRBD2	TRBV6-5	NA	TGTGCCAGCAGTAGCGGGAGCACCGCCACAGATACGCAGTATTTT	CASSSGSTATDTQYF
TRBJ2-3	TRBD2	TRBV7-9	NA	TGTGCCAGCAGCCCCCAGAAGAGCGGGGGGGACGGTACGCAGTATTTT	CASSPQKSGGDGTQYF
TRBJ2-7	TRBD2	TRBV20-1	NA	TGCAGTGCTAGAGATCTTCGTGGGCTAGCGGGTGTATCCTACGAGCAGTACTTC	CSARDLRGLAGVSYEQYF
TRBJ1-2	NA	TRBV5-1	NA	TGCGCCAGCAGCCCAGCGACGGATTCTTGGAGAGGCTACACCTTC	CASSPATDSWRGYTF
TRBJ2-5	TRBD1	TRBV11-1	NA	TGTGCCAGCAGCCCATGGACAGGAGAGGAGCAGTACTTC	CASSPWTGEEQYF
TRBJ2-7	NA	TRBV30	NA	TGTGCCTGGAGTCCTGACAGAGGTGAGCAGTACTTC	CAWSPDRGEQYF
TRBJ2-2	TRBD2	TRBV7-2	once	TGTGCCAGCAGCCCGCGACTAGCGGGGAGCGAGGAGCTGTTTTTT	CASSPRLAGSEELFF